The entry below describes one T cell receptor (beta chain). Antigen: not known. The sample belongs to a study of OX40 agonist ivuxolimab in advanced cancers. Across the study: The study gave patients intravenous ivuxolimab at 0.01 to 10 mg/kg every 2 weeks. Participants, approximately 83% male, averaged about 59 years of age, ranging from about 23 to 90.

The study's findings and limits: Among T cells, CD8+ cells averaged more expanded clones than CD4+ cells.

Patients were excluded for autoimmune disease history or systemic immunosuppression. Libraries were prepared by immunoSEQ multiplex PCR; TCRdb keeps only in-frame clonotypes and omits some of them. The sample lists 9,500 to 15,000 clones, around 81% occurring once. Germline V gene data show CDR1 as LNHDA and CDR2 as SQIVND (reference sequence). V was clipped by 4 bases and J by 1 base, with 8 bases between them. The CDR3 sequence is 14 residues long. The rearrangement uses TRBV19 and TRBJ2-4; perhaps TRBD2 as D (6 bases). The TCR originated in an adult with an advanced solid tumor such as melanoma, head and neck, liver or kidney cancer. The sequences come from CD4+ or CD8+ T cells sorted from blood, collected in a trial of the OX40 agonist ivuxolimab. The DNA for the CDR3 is TGTGCCAGTAGTACCCGGGGGGCCAAAAACATTCAGTACTTC. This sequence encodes CASSTRGAKNIQYF. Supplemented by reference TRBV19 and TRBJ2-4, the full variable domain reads DGGITQSPKYLFRKEGQNVTLSCEQNLNHDAMYWYRQDPGQGLRLIYYSQIVNDFQKGDIAEGYSVSREKKESFPLTVTSAQKNPTAFYLCASSTRGAKNIQYFGAGTRLSVL.